This TCR beta chain came from a study of Graves' ophthalmopathy and Graves' hyperthyroidism. Amplification of TCR beta CDR3 regions used RNA transcripts. Second-round multiplex PCR came after a first-round RT-PCR that employed HTBI primers. Using its own MiXCR run on the multiplex PCR reads, TCRdb lists one record per CDR3 protein. The sample has approximately 640,000 distinct CDR3 sequences; about 40% are singletons. This clonotype was seen a single time. CDR1 ENHRY and CDR2 SYGVKD come from the germline V gene. CDR3 length: 16 residues. This clonotype was obtained from an adult man with Graves' ophthalmopathy. The chain combines TRBV10-3 with TRBJ1-2, with 9 positions matching TRBD1. Near its end, the DNA agrees better with TRBJ2-7, so the J call may be wrong. Sequenced sample: peripheral blood. CDR3 nucleotide sequence: TGTGCCATCAGTGACGGCGGGACAGGGACTCCGTACGAGCAGTACTTC. Residues: CAISDGGTGTPYEQYF.